The 17 T cell receptor beta chains listed next were all sequenced from one sample in a study of blood T cells in healthy people across ages. Using a J-beta primer mix together with a sample-barcoded 5' primer, a second PCR was run for 7 to 11 cycles. TCRdb re-called the 5' RACE reads through MiXCR, storing one row per CDR3 protein. The data show around 1.5 million distinct CDR3 sequences, 30% to 35% seen once. The sequenced sample consisted of blood. These TCRs come from a woman aged 25 to 39 in good health.

CDR3 amino acids: CASSEGAFGTQYF. The CDR3, as DNA: TGTGCCAGCAGTGAGGGGGCCTTTGGTACGCAGTATTTT. The gene calls are TRBV6-1 and TRBJ2-3; tentative D call: TRBD1 (6 bases). The CDR3 has 13 residues. Per germline, CDR1 MNHNS and CDR2 SASEGT. V shed 3 bases and J shed 8 bases, with 12 bases lying between them.

V gene TRBV6-6 combines with J gene TRBJ2-7; weak D call: TRBD2 (5 bases). This CDR3 has 14 residues. V lost 5 bases to trimming and J lost 0 bases, with 11 bases between them. Germline assignment: CDR1 MNHNY and CDR2 SVGAGI (reference sequence). The CDR3 region is CASSKRGNSYEQYF. The CDR3, as DNA: TGTGCCAGCAGTAAGAGAGGGAACTCCTACGAGCAGTACTTC.

CDR3 sequence (DNA): TGCGCCAGCAGCTTGGGCTCTAGCGGGGTGACAGATACGCAGTATTTT. Translating it yields CASSLGSSGVTDTQYF. The genes are TRBV5-1 and TRBJ2-3; 9 bases match TRBD2. The CDR3 has 16 residues. CDR1 is SGHRS, CDR2 YFSETQ, per germline. J lost 3 bases, V lost 0 bases, and 5 bases had no gene match.

The rearrangement uses TRBV28 and TRBJ1-5, with TRBD1 matching over 7 bases. Germline V gene lookup returns CDR1 MDHEN and CDR2 SYDVKM. The CDR3 is made up of 13 amino acids. V was clipped by 7 bases and J by 4 bases; unmatched bases: 4. The chain's CDR3 is CASKQGVNQPQHF. For the CDR3, the DNA is TGTGCCAGCAAGCAGGGGGTTAATCAGCCCCAGCATTTT.

The rearrangement uses TRBV2 and TRBJ1-2; D gene uncertain. Germline V CDR1 and CDR2: SNHLY, FYNNEI. CDR3 size: 14 residues. Trimming took off 4 bases at V and 5 bases at J, with 14 bases between the two ends. CDR3 in amino acids: CASSASTSAYGYTF. The CDR3 DNA follows: TGTGCCAGCAGTGCATCGACATCAGCATATGGCTACACCTTC.

The V and J genes are TRBV11-1 and TRBJ1-2; D may be TRBD1 (5 bases). The CDR3 spans 13 residues. Germline CDR1 is SGHAT and CDR2 is FQDESV (reference sequence). The V end lost 5 bases, the J end lost 5 bases, and 12 bases lay between the germline ends. CDR3 in amino acids: CASSSPGRYGYTF. In DNA, the CDR3 is TGTGCCAGCAGCAGTCCAGGGCGATATGGCTACACCTTC. The variable domain in full, with the rest retrieved from reference TRBV11-1 and TRBJ1-2, is EAEVAQSPRYKITEKSQAVAFWCDPISGHATLYWYRQILGQGPELLVQFQDESVVDDSQLPKDRFSAERLKGVDSTLKIQPAELGDSAMYLCASSSPGRYGYTFGSGTRLTVV.

The chain links TRBV7-3 to TRBJ2-7; 7 bases are a match to TRBD1. CDR1 and CDR2 from the germline V gene are SGHTA and FQGTGA. There are 14 residues in the CDR3. V was clipped by 1 base and J by 5 bases; unmatched bases: 5. The DNA for the CDR3 is TGTGCCAGCAGCTTAAACAGGGGTTCCGACGAGCAGTACTTC. Translating gives CASSLNRGSDEQYF.

This clonotype was seen only a few times. This chain links TRBV29-1 with TRBJ1-4; D uncertain. Germline V gene data show CDR1 as SQVTM and CDR2 as ANQGSEA. The CDR3 consists of 13 residues. Trimming pared 0 bases from V and 15 bases from J, leaving 17 bases between. CDR3 amino acids: CSVEDGQSRTLFF. CDR3 nucleotides: TGCAGCGTTGAAGACGGGCAGTCCCGTACCTTGTTTTTT.

This clonotype has ten or more counts. The gene calls are TRBV4-1 and TRBJ2-3, with D perhaps TRBD2 (6 bases). With 3 bases removed from V and 1 base from J, the gap between germline ends came to 11 bases. This CDR3 region has 15 residues. Germline-derived CDR1 and CDR2 are MGHRA and YSYEKL. CDR3 sequence (DNA): TGCGCCAGCAGCCAGGGGGGTGTAGGCACAGATACGCAGTATTTT. It codes for CASSQGGVGTDTQYF.

The CDR3 here is CAWSRGQPAYEQYF. In DNA, the CDR3 is TGTGCCTGGAGTAGGGGACAGCCAGCCTACGAGCAGTACTTC. The V call is TRBV30, the J call TRBJ2-7, with 7 bases lining up with TRBD1. The CDR3 extends over 14 amino acids. Per the germline V gene, CDR1 is GTSNPN and CDR2 is SVGIG (reference sequence). V dropped 2 bases and J dropped 2; count of bases not matched to a gene: 6.

The chain couples TRBV6-1 to TRBJ1-2; no clear D. The V gene's germline CDR1 is MNHNS and CDR2 SASEGT. The CDR3 covers 16 residues. V lost 4 bases to trimming and J lost 0 bases, with 15 bases between them. CDR3: CASSGPWHETNYGYTF. The DNA of the CDR3 is TGTGCCAGCAGTGGTCCCTGGCACGAAACTAACTATGGCTACACCTTC.

V is TRBV6-4 and J is TRBJ2-1, with unresolved D. V lost 2 bases to trimming and J lost 5 bases, with 10 bases between them. Germline V gene lookup returns CDR1 MRHNA and CDR2 SNTAGT. The CDR3 runs to 14 residues. Here the CDR3 reads CASSDRVRDNEQFF. CDR3 sequence (DNA): TGTGCCAGCAGTGACAGGGTCCGTGACAATGAGCAGTTCTTC.

This sequence joins TRBV5-1 and TRBJ2-7; TRBD2 agrees at 16 bases. J lost 5 bases, V lost 4 bases, and 3 bases had no gene match. Germline assignment: CDR1 SGHRS and CDR2 YFSETQ. The CDR3 spans 15 residues. The CDR3 spells CASSRGTSGRDEQYF. The CDR3 DNA sequence: TGCGCCAGCAGCCGCGGGACTAGCGGGAGGGACGAGCAGTACTTC.

CDR3: CASSLSGAEAFF. DNA of the CDR3: TGTGCCAGCAGCCTCAGTGGGGCGGAAGCTTTCTTT. The chain employs TRBV3-1 and TRBJ1-1; TRBD1 might be the D (5 bases). The CDR3 contains 12 residues. Trimming shortened V by 4 bases and J by 8 bases, and 11 bases separated the two germline ends. Germline V gene data show CDR1 as LGHDT and CDR2 as YNNKEL (reference sequence). The full variable domain, completed using reference TRBV3-1 and TRBJ1-1, is DTAVSQTPKYLVTQMGNDKSIKCEQNLGHDTMYWYKQDSKKFLKIMFSYNNKELIINETVPNRFSPKSPDKAHLNLHINSLELGDSAVYFCASSLSGAEAFFGQGTRLTVV.

The chain has TRBV13 and TRBJ2-1; a possible D gene is TRBD2 (6 bases). V was clipped by 6 bases and J by 5 bases, with 23 bases between them. The CDR3 is 17 residues long. In germline, CDR1 is PRHDT, CDR2 FYEKMQ (reference sequence). The CDR3 loop is CASRKEQEGLVDNEQFF. CDR3 coding DNA: TGTGCCAGCAGAAAGGAGCAGGAGGGTTTAGTCGACAATGAGCAGTTCTTC.

This rearrangement joins TRBV6-2 or TRBV6-3 to TRBJ2-4; possible D gene TRBD1, 6 bases. The better agreement between TRBJ2-7 and the DNA end casts doubt on the J call. CDR3 length: 12 amino acids. Germline V gene lookup returns CDR1 MNHEY and CDR2 SVGEGT. The CDR3 DNA reads TGTGCCAGCACCTCTCAGGGGCGCGAGCAGTACTTC. Its translation is CASTSQGREQYF.

This clonotype was detected only once. The chain recombines TRBV5-1 with TRBJ2-6; D is possibly TRBD2 (5 bases). From germline, CDR1 is SGHRS and CDR2 YFSETQ. Deletions cut 7 bases from V and 0 bases from J, with 11 bases between. This CDR3 contains 15 residues. The CDR3 reads CASGSRGSGANVLTF. Written as DNA, the CDR3 is TGCGCCAGCGGGTCCCGGGGCTCTGGGGCCAACGTCCTGACTTTC.